This note documents a single T cell receptor (beta chain) sequence. What it recognizes is unknown. Time point in this sample: week 5, during vaccination. A 20-mer mutant IDH1 peptide at 300 ug was injected subcutaneously with topical imiquimod. This entry belongs to a study of a mutant IDH1 vaccine in newly diagnosed glioma. As for the study in general: Treated patients comprised about 62% males and roughly 40% females, mean age roughly 44 years.

Sequencing used immunoSEQ multiplex PCR; TCRdb keeps in-frame clones, though not all of them. The repertoire has about 30,000 clones, about 85% of them found once; the top ten carry approximately 3.4%. This clonotype originated in a woman in her thirties or forties with glioma. Some clones in this sample may be carry-over from other donors' samples. The input for sequencing was peripheral blood mononuclear cells (PBMCs), taken from a glioma patient whose treatment included an IDH1 peptide vaccine.

This CDR3 reads CASSQAIQGSTDTQYF. The DNA for the CDR3 is TGTGCCAGCAGCCAGGCAATACAGGGGAGCACAGATACGCAGTATTTT. The chain is built from TRBV11-1 and TRBJ2-3, with 7 bases that match TRBD1. The CDR3 totals 16 residues. V trimming: 5 bases; J trimming: 0 bases; junction bases outside the gene matches: 8. Per the germline V gene, CDR1 is SGHAT and CDR2 is FQDESV (reference sequence). The complete variable domain, with remaining parts taken from reference TRBV11-1 and TRBJ2-3, reads EAEVAQSPRYKITEKSQAVAFWCDPISGHATLYWYRQILGQGPELLVQFQDESVVDDSQLPKDRFSAERLKGVDSTLKIQPAELGDSAMYLCASSQAIQGSTDTQYFGPGTRLTVL.